This T cell receptor (beta chain) was captured by sequencing in a study of CD8 T cells in Susac syndrome (dated by TCRdb to about 2019). Study-level background: Repertoire sequencing was used to test whether CD8+ T cell activation and differentiation in Susac syndrome was antigen driven.

Peripheral blood CD8+ and CD4+ T cells from healthy donors, Susac syndrome patients and multiple sclerosis patients were profiled using high-throughput TCR beta sequencing. Healthy donors were age- and sex-matched controls. Bulk CD8+ and CD4+ T cells were purified magnetically by negative isolation, whereas CD8+ TEMRA cells were enriched by FACS. Blood was drawn into EDTA tubes, processed within 24 hours, and PBMCs were isolated by density gradient centrifugation. PBMCs intended for TCR sequencing were cryopreserved in liquid nitrogen and were subsequently thawed in a 37 degrees C water bath. A purity of at least 90% was achieved for sorted or isolated CD4+, CD8+ and CD8+ TEMRA cells. V loses 5 bases, J loses 0 bases, and the germline ends lie 7 bases apart. The CDR3 runs 14 residues from the cysteine to the phenylalanine. CDR3 DNA only is kept here, 42 bases in frame from base 1. The germline V gene (reference sequence) supplies CDR1 SEHNR and CDR2 FQNEAQ.

As regards this clonotype: Its antigen is unknown. Base qualities are not recorded, but no much larger clone differs from it by a single base.

Results the study describes overall, beyond this receptor: The number of individuals in the TCR sequencing and HLA analysis was recognized as being relatively small.

RNA was extracted with the RNeasy kit and roughly 0.45 to 1 ug was reverse transcribed using random hexamers. The immunoSEQ multiplex PCR assay, covering 54 Vbeta and 13 Jbeta segments, was used to amplify TCR beta CDR3 regions. PCR amplification bias was corrected using a synthetic template baseline for primer optimization and computational correction. Regarding the original processing steps: Only productive sequences were kept, with reads annotated to V, D and J genes according to IMGT and analyzed in immunoSEQ Analyzer. Clonality was computed as one minus Shannon entropy normalized by log2 of the number of productive unique sequences. Public and private clones were assessed among the 100 most prevalent clones of each patient and control. Clones were defined as Susac-specific if absent from the healthy and MS cohorts, from some 1,000 published viral clones and from other ImmuneACCESS disease sequences. In TCRdb, the public reads were trimmed at Q25 with fastp and aligned with MiXCR, with productive beta chains retained. All rows with the same CDR3 protein become a single entry with the most common DNA and genes. None of the V and J calls come from the authors' own analysis; TCRdb made them. The sample contains some 180,000 distinct CDR3 sequences, 85% to 95% of them found a single time. The ten largest clones capture 0.08% to 0.11% of the sample.

Sequencing was carried out using CD4+ T cells from PBMCs. The rearranged chain carries TRBV7-9 and TRBJ1-4; there is no confident call for the D gene. This TCR derives from a human donor in good health. The nucleotide sequence is given as TGTGCCAGCAGCATCTCAGCAACTAATGAAAAACTGTTTTTT. It translates to CASSISATNEKLFF.